A single sample gave rise to the 2 T cell receptor beta chains below, sequenced in a study of molecular identifiers for immune sequencing clone quantification. TCRdb independently ran MiXCR on the PCR reads; one entry per CDR3 protein. The sample has approximately 590,000 distinct CDR3 sequences, less than 30% seen once. Sequencing used naive CD8+ T cells from blood, with Jurkat cell RNA spiked in. Indicated subset: FACS-sorted CD8+CD4-CCR7+CD45RA+ naive T cells. All receptors derive from a human donor in good health. Some libraries in this study had Jurkat cell RNA spiked in.

This clonotype has a count of ten or more. The chain's CDR3 is CASSLIGDEQYF. The CDR3 DNA follows: TGTGCCAGCAGCTTAATCGGCGACGAGCAGTACTTC. The chain uses TRBV7-6 and TRBJ2-7; D is unresolved. Trimming stripped 2 bases from V and 5 bases from J, with 7 bases between. Germline CDR1 and CDR2: SGHVS and FNYEAQ. CDR3 length: 12 amino acids. Full variable domain (remainder filled in from reference TRBV7-6 and TRBJ2-7): GAGVSQSPRYKVTKRGQDVALRCDPISGHVSLYWYRQALGQGPEFLTYFNYEAQQDKSGLPNDRFSAERPEGSISTLTIQRTEQRDSAMYRCASSLIGDEQYFGPGTRLTVT.

Many counts were recorded for this clonotype. CDR3 nucleotides: TGTGCCAGCAGTTTCGCAGGGAGGACTGAAGCTTTCTTT. Translation gives CASSFAGRTEAFF. The chain has TRBV28 and TRBJ1-1; TRBD1 is a possible D gene (5 bases). V lost 3 bases to trimming and J lost 5 bases, with 10 bases between them. The germline gives CDR1 MDHEN, CDR2 SYDVKM. The CDR3 is 13 residues long.